The clone carrying this TCR beta chain has ten or more counts. Antigen specificity is unknown. This sample was included in a study of spatial heterogeneity in lung cancer. For the study at large: Compared with alpha-chain sequences, beta-chain sequences were consistently detected in greater numbers. Study-level results: Compared with follow-up, resection was when ubiquitous expanded tumor TCRs appeared in blood more.

Trimming took off 1 base at V and 2 bases at J, with 8 bases between the two ends. CDR1 and CDR2 from the germline V gene are SEHNR and FQNEAQ (reference sequence). The CDR3 length is 14 residues. TCRdb ran MiXCR on the 5' RACE reads and lists one entry per CDR3 protein. The sample holds under 30,000 distinct CDR3 sequences, about 4.7% seen once. The time point is: sample taken at primary tumor resection. This clonotype originated in a male donor with early-stage non-small cell lung cancer. The source material was PBMCs, sampled at surgery. The chain links TRBV7-9 to TRBJ2-5, with TRBD2 as a possible D gene (5 bases). For the CDR3, the DNA is TGTGCCAGCAGCTTAGGGACTTCTCAAGAGACCCAGTACTTC. It encodes CASSLGTSQETQYF. The full variable domain, rest sourced from reference TRBV7-9 and TRBJ2-5, is DTGVSQNPRHKITKRGQNVTFRCDPISEHNRLYWYRQTLGQGPEFLTYFQNEAQLEKSRLLSDRFSAERPKGSFSTLEIQRTEQGDSAMYLCASSLGTSQETQYFGPGTRLLVL.